This T cell receptor (beta chain) was observed in a study of blood T cell repertoires in COVID-19. TCRdb's table, derived via immunoSEQ multiplex PCR, lists solely in-frame clones and lacks some. Of 200,000 to 250,000 clones in the sample, nearly 90% were seen once. This CDR3 is built from 12 residues. Between the trimmed V and J ends, which lost 10 bases and 4 bases, there was a span of 13 bases. Looked up from germline, CDR1 is SNHLY and CDR2 is FYNNEI. Specimen: peripheral blood. The rearrangement uses TRBV2 and TRBJ1-2, with D possibly TRBD1 on 6 matching bases. The clonotype originates from a woman between 18 and 29 years old who had recovered from COVID-19. CDR3 sequence: CATSQGVYGYTF. The CDR3 DNA sequence: TGTGCCACCTCACAGGGTGTCTATGGCTACACCTTC.